The sequence of this TCR beta chain was determined in a study of cytomegalovirus exposure and HLA in healthy donors. Study summary: An early data release held approximately 85 million unique TCRs from HLA-typed donors.

This CDR3 has 16 amino acids. Trimming took off 0 bases at V and 4 bases at J, with 15 bases between the two ends. From germline, CDR1 is MNHEY and CDR2 SVGAGI. This PCR relied on a set of 60 Vbeta primers and 13 Jbeta primers. Clones were read by immunoSEQ multiplex PCR, and TCRdb kept only the in-frame ones, dropping some. Here the sample spans approximately 100,000 clones, 70% to 80% being singletons. This clone was picked up one time. The clonotype originates from a human donor in good health. This sequence joins TRBV6-5 and TRBJ1-1; TRBD1 is a possible D gene (6 bases). Sequencing used PBMCs. Here the CDR3 reads CASSYSGGAGGTEAFF. DNA for the CDR3: TGTGCCAGCAGTTACTCGGGGGGCGCGGGGGGCACTGAAGCTTTCTTT.